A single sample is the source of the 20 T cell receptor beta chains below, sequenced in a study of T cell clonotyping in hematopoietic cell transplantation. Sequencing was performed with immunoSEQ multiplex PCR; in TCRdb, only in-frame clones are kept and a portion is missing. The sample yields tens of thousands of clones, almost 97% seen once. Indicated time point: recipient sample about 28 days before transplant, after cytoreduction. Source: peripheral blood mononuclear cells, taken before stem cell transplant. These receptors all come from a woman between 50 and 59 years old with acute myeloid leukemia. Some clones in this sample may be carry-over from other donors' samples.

CDR3 nucleotides: TGCAGCGTGCTACAGGGGGCATATACTGAAGCTTTCTTT. Translating it yields CSVLQGAYTEAFF. This sequence joins TRBV29-1 and TRBJ1-1, with 9 bases matching TRBD1. Germline lookup yields CDR1 SQVTM and CDR2 ANQGSEA. Trimming cost V 6 bases and J 5 bases; bases outside gene matches: 7. The CDR3 covers 13 residues.

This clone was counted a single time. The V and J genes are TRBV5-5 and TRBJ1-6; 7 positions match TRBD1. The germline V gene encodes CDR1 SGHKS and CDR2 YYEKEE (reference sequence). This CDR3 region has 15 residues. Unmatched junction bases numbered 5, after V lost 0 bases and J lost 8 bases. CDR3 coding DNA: TGTGCCAGCAGCTTGGGGACAGGCGCTTATTCACCCCTCCACTTT. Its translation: CASSLGTGAYSPLHF.

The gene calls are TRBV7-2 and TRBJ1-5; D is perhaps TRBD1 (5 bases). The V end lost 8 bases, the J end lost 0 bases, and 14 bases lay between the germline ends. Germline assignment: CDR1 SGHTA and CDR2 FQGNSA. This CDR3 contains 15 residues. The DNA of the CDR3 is TGTGCCAGCCTACCGGAGGGGAATAGCAATCAGCCCCAGCATTTT. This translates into CASLPEGNSNQPQHF. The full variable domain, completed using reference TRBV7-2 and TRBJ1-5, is GAGVSQSPSNKVTEKGKDVELRCDPISGHTALYWYRQSLGQGLEFLIYFQGNSAPDKSGLPSDRFSAERTGGSVSTLTIQRTQQEDSAVYLCASLPEGNSNQPQHFGDGTRLSIL.

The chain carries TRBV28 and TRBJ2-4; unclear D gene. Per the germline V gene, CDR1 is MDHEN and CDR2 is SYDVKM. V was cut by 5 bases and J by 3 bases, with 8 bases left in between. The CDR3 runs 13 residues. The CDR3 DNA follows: TGTGCCAGCAGTGTCGGTGGCAAAAACATTCAGTACTTC. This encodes CASSVGGKNIQYF.

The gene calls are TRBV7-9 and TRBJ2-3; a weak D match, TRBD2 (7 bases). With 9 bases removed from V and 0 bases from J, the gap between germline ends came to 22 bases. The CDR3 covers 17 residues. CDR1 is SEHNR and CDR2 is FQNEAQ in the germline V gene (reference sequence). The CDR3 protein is CASSPGGGGPSTDTQYF. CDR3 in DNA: TGTGCCAGTAGCCCAGGTGGGGGGGGGCCTAGCACAGATACGCAGTATTTT. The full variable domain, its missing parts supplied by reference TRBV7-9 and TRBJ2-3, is DTGVSQNPRHKITKRGQNVTFRCDPISEHNRLYWYRQTLGQGPEFLTYFQNEAQLEKSRLLSDRFSAERPKGSFSTLEIQRTEQGDSAMYLCASSPGGGGPSTDTQYFGPGTRLTVL.

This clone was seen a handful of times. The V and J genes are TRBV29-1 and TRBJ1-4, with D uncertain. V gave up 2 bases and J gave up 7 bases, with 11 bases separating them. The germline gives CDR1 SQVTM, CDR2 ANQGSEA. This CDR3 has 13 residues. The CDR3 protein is CSVERQGGEKLFF. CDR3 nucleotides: TGCAGCGTTGAACGACAAGGCGGTGAAAAACTGTTTTTT.

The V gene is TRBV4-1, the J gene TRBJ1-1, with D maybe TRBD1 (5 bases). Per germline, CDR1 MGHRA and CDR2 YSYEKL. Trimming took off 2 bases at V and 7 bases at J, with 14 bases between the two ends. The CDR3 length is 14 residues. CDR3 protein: CASSQSQGRIEAFF. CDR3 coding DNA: TGCGCCAGCAGCCAAAGTCAGGGAAGGATTGAAGCTTTCTTT.

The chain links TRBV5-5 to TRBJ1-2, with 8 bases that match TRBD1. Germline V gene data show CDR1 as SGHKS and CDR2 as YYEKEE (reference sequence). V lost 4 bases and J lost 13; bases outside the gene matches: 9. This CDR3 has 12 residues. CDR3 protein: CASSRQGRLGTF. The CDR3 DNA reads TGTGCCAGCAGCCGACAGGGGCGGCTTGGCACCTTC.

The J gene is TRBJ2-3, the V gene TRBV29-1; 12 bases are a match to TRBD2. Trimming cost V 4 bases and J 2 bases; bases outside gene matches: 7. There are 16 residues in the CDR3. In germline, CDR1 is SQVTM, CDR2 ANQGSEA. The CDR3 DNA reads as TGCAGCGTTGGGTTAGGACTAGCGGGGAACACAGATACGCAGTATTTT. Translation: CSVGLGLAGNTDTQYF.

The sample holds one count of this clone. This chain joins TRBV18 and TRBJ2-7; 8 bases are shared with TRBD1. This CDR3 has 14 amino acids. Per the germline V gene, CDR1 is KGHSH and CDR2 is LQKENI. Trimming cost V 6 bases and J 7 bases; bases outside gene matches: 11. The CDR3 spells CASSVLTGAEEQYF. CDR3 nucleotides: TGTGCCAGCTCCGTATTGACAGGGGCGGAGGAGCAGTACTTC.

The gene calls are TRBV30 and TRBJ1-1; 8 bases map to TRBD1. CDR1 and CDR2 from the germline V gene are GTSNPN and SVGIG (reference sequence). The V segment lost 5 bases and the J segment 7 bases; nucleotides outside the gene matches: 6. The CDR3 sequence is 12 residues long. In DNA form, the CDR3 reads TGTGCCTGGCGCCAGGGGGCCCGTGAAGCTTTCTTT. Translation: CAWRQGAREAFF.

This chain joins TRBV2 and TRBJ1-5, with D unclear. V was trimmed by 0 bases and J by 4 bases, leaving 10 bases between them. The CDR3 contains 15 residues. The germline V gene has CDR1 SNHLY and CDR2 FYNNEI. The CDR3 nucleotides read TGTGCCAGCAGTGAAGCTTTTGTAGCTAATCAGCCCCAGCATTTT. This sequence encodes CASSEAFVANQPQHF.

Here the CDR3 DNA reads TGTGCCAGCAACCAGAACACCGGGGAGCTGTTTTTT. Translation gives CASNQNTGELFF. The chain recombines TRBV28 with TRBJ2-2; D uncertain. This CDR3 has 12 amino acids. V gave up 7 bases and J gave up 1 base, with 4 bases separating them. From germline, CDR1 is MDHEN and CDR2 SYDVKM. The full variable domain, with the rest looked up from reference TRBV28 and TRBJ2-2, is DVKVTQSSRYLVKRTGEKVFLECVQDMDHENMFWYRQDPGLGLRLIYFSYDVKMKEKGDIPEGYSVSREKKERFSLILESASTNQTSMYLCASNQNTGELFFGEGSRLTVL.

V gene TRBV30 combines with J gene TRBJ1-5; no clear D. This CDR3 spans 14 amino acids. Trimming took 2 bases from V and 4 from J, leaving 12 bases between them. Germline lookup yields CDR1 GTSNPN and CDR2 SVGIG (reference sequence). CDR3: CAWSLTRVNQPQHF. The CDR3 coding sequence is TGTGCCTGGAGTCTTACACGTGTAAATCAGCCCCAGCATTTT.

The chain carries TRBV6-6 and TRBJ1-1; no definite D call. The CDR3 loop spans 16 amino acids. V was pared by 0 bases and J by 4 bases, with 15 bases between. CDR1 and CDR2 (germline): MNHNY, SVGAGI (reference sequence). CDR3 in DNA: TGTGCCAGCAGTTACTCAGTCCCGGGTCGCATCACTGAAGCTTTCTTT. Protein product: CASSYSVPGRITEAFF.

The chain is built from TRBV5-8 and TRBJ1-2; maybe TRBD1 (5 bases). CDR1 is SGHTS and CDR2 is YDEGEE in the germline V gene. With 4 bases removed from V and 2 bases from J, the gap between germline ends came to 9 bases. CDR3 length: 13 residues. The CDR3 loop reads CASSQQVNYGYTF. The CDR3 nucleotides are TGTGCCAGCAGCCAACAGGTGAACTATGGCTACACCTTC.

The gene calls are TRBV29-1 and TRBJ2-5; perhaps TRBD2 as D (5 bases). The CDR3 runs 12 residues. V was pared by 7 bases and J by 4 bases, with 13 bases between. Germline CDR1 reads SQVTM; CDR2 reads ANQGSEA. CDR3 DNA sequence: TGCAGCGGCGGGTCTGGGCGAGAGACCCAGTACTTC. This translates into CSGGSGRETQYF. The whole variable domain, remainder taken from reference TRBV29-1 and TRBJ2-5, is SAVISQKPSRDICQRGTSLTIQCQVDSQVTMMFWYRQQPGQSLTLIATANQGSEATYESGFVIDKFPISRPNLTFSTLTVSNMSPEDSSIYLCSGGSGRETQYFGPGTRLLVL.

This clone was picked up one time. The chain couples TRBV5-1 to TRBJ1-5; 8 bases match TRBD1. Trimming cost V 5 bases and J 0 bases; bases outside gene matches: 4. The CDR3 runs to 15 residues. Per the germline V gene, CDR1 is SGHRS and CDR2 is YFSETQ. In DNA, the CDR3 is TGCGCCAGCAGTTGGACAGGGTATAGCAATCAGCCCCAGCATTTT. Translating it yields CASSWTGYSNQPQHF.

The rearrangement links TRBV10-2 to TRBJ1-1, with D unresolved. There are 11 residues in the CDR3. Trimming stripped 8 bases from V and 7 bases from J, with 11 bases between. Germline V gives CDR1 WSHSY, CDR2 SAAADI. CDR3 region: CASSVWDEAFF. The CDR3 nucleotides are TGCGCCAGCTCTGTTTGGGATGAAGCTTTCTTT.

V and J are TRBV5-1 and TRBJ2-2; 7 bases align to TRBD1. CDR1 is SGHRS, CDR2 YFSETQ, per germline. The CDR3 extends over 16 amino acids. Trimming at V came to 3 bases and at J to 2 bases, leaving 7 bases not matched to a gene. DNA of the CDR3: TGCGCCAGCAGCTCCCGGACAGGTGACAACACCGGGGAGCTGTTTTTT. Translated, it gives CASSSRTGDNTGELFF.